The TCR beta chain under discussion was sequenced for a study of OX40 agonist ivuxolimab in advanced cancers. Overall study context: Ivuxolimab, which is an agonistic anti-OX40 (CD134) antibody, was administered to the patients. All patients had ivuxolimab intravenously every 2 weeks at 0.01 to 10 mg/kg.

Patients with a history of autoimmune disease or on systemic immunosuppression were excluded. Measured with immunoSEQ multiplex PCR; TCRdb has only the in-frame clones, and not every one. Of 100,000 or so clones detected, roughly 93% appear once; the ten largest clones hold 0.6% to 0.75%. Germline V lookup: CDR1 SEHNR, CDR2 FQNEAQ (reference sequence). The CDR3 is made up of 14 amino acids. J gave up 3 bases and V 1 base, and 2 bases lay outside the gene matches. The rearrangement links TRBV7-9 to TRBJ2-7, with 8 bases aligning to TRBD2. This sample comprised CD4+ or CD8+ T cells sorted from blood, obtained in a trial of the OX40 agonist ivuxolimab. This receptor was obtained from an adult with an advanced solid tumor such as melanoma, head and neck, liver or kidney cancer. The CDR3 protein is CASSLGLAGYEQYF. The DNA for the CDR3 is TGTGCCAGCAGCTTAGGGCTAGCGGGCTACGAGCAGTACTTC.